What follows describes a single T cell receptor (beta chain). What it recognizes is unknown. This specimen belongs to a study of T cell responses to AZD1222 COVID-19 vaccine. The table came from immunoSEQ multiplex PCR; TCRdb's copy has only in-frame clones and leaves some out. The table has 75,000 to 90,000 clones, about 92% seen once. Trimming removed 5 bases from V and 4 bases from J, with 11 bases in between. This CDR3 spans 13 amino acids. Germline CDR1 and CDR2: SGHAT and FQNNGV. Study-level points and caveats: White British donors predominated, females outnumbered males, and clonal diversity was possibly underestimated.

This material consisted of peripheral blood, taken 28 days after the second AZD1222 dose. The chain uses TRBV11-2 and TRBJ1-1; D gene unclear. This TCR was sampled from an adult who received the AZD1222 COVID-19 vaccine. Here the CDR3 DNA reads TGTGCCAGCAGCCTGCGGGCCAGCACTGAAGCTTTCTTT. Its protein is CASSLRASTEAFF. Full variable domain (rest looked up from reference TRBV11-2 and TRBJ1-1): EAGVAQSPRYKIIEKRQSVAFWCNPISGHATLYWYQQILGQGPKLLIQFQNNGVVDDSQLPKDRFSAERLKGVDSTLKIQPAKLEDSAVYLCASSLRASTEAFFGQGTRLTVV.